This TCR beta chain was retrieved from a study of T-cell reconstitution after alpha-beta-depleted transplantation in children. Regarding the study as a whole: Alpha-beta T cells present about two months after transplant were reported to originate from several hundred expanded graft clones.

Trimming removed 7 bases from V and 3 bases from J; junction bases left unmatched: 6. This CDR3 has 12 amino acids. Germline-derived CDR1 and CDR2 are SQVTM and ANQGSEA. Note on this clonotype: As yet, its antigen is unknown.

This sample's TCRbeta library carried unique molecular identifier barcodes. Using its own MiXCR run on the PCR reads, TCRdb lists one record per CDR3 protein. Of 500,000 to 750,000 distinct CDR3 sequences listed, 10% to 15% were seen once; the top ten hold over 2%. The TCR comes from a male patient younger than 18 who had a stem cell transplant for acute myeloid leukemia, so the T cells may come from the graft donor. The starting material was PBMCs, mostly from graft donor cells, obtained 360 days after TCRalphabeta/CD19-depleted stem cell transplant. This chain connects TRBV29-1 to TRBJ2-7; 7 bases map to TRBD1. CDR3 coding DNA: TGCAGCGCTCAGCAGGGGGTCTACGAGCAGTACTTC. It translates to CSAQQGVYEQYF.